One sample yielded the 8 T cell receptor beta chains listed below, sequenced in a study of OX40 agonist ivuxolimab in advanced cancers. The receptor library was made with the immunoSEQ multiplex PCR assay. TCRdb retrieved this table from immuneACCESS and kept in-frame rearrangements only. Not all clones are present; in checked studies, unresolved V genes account for under half, and no reason is known for the remainder. The sample data list tens of thousands of clones, and 87% of these were observed just once. The top ten clones comprise more than 15% of the sample. Material: CD4+ or CD8+ T cells sorted from blood, obtained in a trial of the OX40 agonist ivuxolimab. The receptor set was obtained from an adult with an advanced solid tumor such as melanoma, head and neck, liver or kidney cancer.

The chain joins TRBV9 to TRBJ2-7; D possibly matches TRBD1 or TRBD2 (5 bases each). Between the trimmed V and J ends, which lost 0 bases and 4 bases, there was a span of 17 bases. Germline-derived CDR1 and CDR2 are SGDLS and YYNGEE. There are 16 residues in the CDR3. CDR3 loop: CASSVGVGALGYEQYF. The CDR3 DNA reads as TGTGCCAGCAGCGTAGGGGTCGGGGCCCTCGGTTACGAGCAGTACTTC.

The chain is built from TRBV6-5 and TRBJ1-4; 9 bases agree with TRBD1. The CDR3 covers 15 residues. From germline, CDR1 is MNHEY and CDR2 SVGAGI. V shed 6 bases and J 8 bases; nucleotides not matched to a gene: 10. The CDR3 loop reads CASRKQGALKEKLFF. CDR3 DNA: TGTGCCAGCAGGAAACAGGGGGCACTGAAGGAAAAACTGTTTTTT.

The gene calls are TRBV6-5 and TRBJ2-2; possibly TRBD2 for D (6 bases). Germline CDR1 reads MNHEY; CDR2 reads SVGAGI. With 11 bases removed from V and 7 bases from J, the gap between germline ends came to 23 bases. The CDR3 contains 15 residues. CDR3 DNA sequence: TGTGCCGCCGGGGCTCGGGACTCCCGACGCGGGGAGCTGTTTTTT. Translating it yields CAAGARDSRRGELFF.

CDR3 protein: CSVEAGPNEKLFF. The CDR3, as DNA: TGCAGCGTTGAGGCAGGGCCTAATGAAAAACTGTTTTTT. The rearrangement joins TRBV29-1 to TRBJ1-4, with a weak D call TRBD1 (5 bases). Trimming left V 3 bases short and J 3 bases short, with 8 bases between. CDR1 is SQVTM, CDR2 ANQGSEA, per germline. The CDR3 totals 13 residues.

This rearrangement joins TRBV7-6 to TRBJ1-5, with D possibly TRBD1 on 5 matching bases. The CDR3 totals 15 residues. The V end was cut by 5 bases, the J end by 0 bases, with 11 bases between. Germline CDR1 is SGHVS and CDR2 is FNYEAQ. Written as DNA, the CDR3 is TGTGCCAGCAGCCGCGGGCAGGGTAGCAATCAGCCCCAGCATTTT. Amino acids: CASSRGQGSNQPQHF.

The J gene is TRBJ2-7, the V gene TRBV28, with TRBD1 as a possible D gene (6 bases). Trimming pared 3 bases from V and 0 bases from J, leaving 9 bases between. The germline V gene encodes CDR1 MDHEN and CDR2 SYDVKM. The CDR3 covers 14 residues. This CDR3 is CASSFGGLSYEQYF. The CDR3 nucleotides are TGTGCCAGCAGTTTTGGGGGCCTCTCCTACGAGCAGTACTTC.

This sequence joins TRBV2 and TRBJ2-1, with TRBD2 matching 12 bases. Unmatched junction bases numbered 4, after V lost 8 bases and J lost 8 bases. There are 13 residues in the CDR3. CDR1 and CDR2 from the germline V gene are SNHLY and FYNNEI. The CDR3 loop is CASRTSGIYEQFF. The CDR3 coding sequence is TGTGCCAGCCGGACTAGCGGGATCTATGAGCAGTTCTTC.

The chain employs TRBV2 and TRBJ1-1, with TRBD1 identical over 8 bases. The CDR3 is made up of 15 amino acids. Germline-derived CDR1 and CDR2 are SNHLY and FYNNEI. With V trimmed by 4 bases and J by 8 bases, 12 bases remained unmatched. The CDR3 protein is CASSAGGTGFGEAFF. CDR3 DNA sequence: TGTGCCAGCAGTGCCGGCGGGACAGGTTTTGGCGAAGCTTTCTTT.